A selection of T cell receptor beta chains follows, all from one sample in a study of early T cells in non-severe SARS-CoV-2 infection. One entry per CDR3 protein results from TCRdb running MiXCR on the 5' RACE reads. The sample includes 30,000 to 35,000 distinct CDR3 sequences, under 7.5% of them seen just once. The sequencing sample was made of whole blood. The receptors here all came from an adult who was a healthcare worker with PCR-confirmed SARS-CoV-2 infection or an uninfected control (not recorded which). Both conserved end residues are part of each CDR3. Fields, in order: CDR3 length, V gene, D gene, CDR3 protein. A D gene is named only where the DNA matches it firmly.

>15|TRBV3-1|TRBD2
CASSYQGLAGPEQYF
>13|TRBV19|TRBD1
CASTIGQGDGYTF
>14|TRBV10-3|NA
CAIGAGRSTDTQYF
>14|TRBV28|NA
CASSLSLGPYEQYF
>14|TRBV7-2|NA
CASSTMDSTGELFF
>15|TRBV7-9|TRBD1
CASSPRTGGLYEQYF
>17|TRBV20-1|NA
CSASEFLPGRTNEKLFF
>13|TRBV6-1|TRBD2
CASSEPLAGLQYF
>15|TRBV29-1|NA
CSGLGTAYSTDTQYF
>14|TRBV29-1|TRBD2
CSVELAGVVNEQFF
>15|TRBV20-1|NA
CSARLDSPSYNEQFF
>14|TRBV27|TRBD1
CASRIRGSNQPQHF
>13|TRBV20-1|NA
CSAGELRNTEAFF
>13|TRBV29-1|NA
CSARDGSLNIQYF
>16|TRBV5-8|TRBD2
CASSSSGTSGRALQFF
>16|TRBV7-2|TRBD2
CASSLGGGRGTDTQYF
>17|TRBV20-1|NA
CSAREEQWGYSYNEQFF
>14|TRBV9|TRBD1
CASSGAGQNSPLHF
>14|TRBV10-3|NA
CAISEYGGNTEAFF
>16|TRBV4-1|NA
CASSQPTSKARNEQFF
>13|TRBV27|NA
CASSLWGNQPQHF
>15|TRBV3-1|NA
CASSQGESAYNEQFF
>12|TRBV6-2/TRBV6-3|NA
CASGDPNQPQHF
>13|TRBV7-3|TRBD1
CASSLNLDRSQFF
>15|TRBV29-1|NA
CSVEDPLRKVGEQYF
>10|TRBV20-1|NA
CSAHKNIQYF
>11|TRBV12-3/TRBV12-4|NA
CASSMQYEAFF
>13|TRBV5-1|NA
CASSSTENTEAFF
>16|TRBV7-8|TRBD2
CASSPWTSGGEETQYF
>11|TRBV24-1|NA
CATSGFETQYF
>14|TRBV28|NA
CASSPGGRDYEQYF
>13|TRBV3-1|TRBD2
CASSQDRAGVLFF
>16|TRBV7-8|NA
CASSSRGTFSYNEQFF
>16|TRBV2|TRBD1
CASTSGGQGATGELFF
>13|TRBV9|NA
CASSVRATDTQYF
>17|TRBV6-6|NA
CASSYSIRQGLNTEAFF
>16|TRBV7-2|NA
CASSWTRGMVNTEAFF
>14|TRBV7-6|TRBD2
CASSQAGVPGELFF
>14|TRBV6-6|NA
CASSLDGPTDTQYF
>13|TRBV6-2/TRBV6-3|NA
CASSYAGLPAVFF
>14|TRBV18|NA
CASSPRDVSYEQYF
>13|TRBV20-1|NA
CSARDWAQETQYF
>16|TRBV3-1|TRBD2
CASSQDGSGNPYEQYF
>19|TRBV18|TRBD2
CASSLDSGTSGRKVNEQFF
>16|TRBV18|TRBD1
CASSPLDRESTGELFF